A selection of T cell receptor beta chains follows, all from one sample in a study of radiotherapy plus CTLA-4 blockade in lung cancer. Profiled with immunoSEQ multiplex PCR; TCRdb holds only in-frame clones, not every one. The sample shows some 30,000 clones, 70% to 80% of them seen only once. Source: peripheral blood, taken from a patient treated with radiotherapy plus ipilimumab. The receptor source for this set is a human donor with non-small cell lung cancer that progressed on radiotherapy plus ipilimumab. The CDR3 runs from the conserved cysteine through the conserved F or W. The D gene is left open where the match is weak. Expanded clones are given a class, and other clones once, few, many or no size at all.

j_gene | abundance | v_gene | d_gene | CDR3aa | CDR3nt
TRBJ1-2 | - | TRBV7-9 | TRBD1 | CASSPWGGTGPYGYTF | TGTGCCAGCAGCCCCTGGGGAGGGACAGGGCCCTATGGCTACACCTTC
TRBJ2-7 | - | TRBV27 | - | CASSLGGSYEQYF | TGTGCCAGCAGCCTCGGCGGATCCTACGAGCAGTACTTC
TRBJ2-7 | - | TRBV6-5 | TRBD1 | CASSADRVSSYEQYF | TGTGCCAGCAGTGCGGACAGGGTAAGCTCCTACGAGCAGTACTTC
TRBJ1-6 | once | TRBV30 | - | CAWNLGIDSPLHF | TGTGCCTGGAATTTAGGCATCGACTCACCCCTCCACTTT
TRBJ2-7 | - | TRBV6-6 | TRBD2 | CASSYQGGGASGEQYF | TGTGCCAGCAGTTACCAGGGCGGGGGGGCATCGGGAGAGCAGTACTTC
TRBJ2-4 | once | TRBV6-1 | - | CASTRGIAKNIQYF | TGTGCCAGCACCCGGGGTATAGCCAAAAACATTCAGTACTTC
TRBJ1-5 | - | TRBV10-3 | - | CAISVGDQPQHF | TGTGCCATCAGTGTGGGGGACCAGCCCCAGCATTTT
TRBJ2-7 | - | TRBV2 | - | CASSVTRTYEQYF | TGTGCCAGCAGTGTGACACGGACCTACGAGCAGTACTTC
TRBJ1-1 | few | TRBV6-5 | - | CASSRDTYTEAFF | TGTGCCAGCAGCCGTGACACCTACACTGAAGCTTTCTTT
TRBJ2-7 | - | TRBV6-1 | - | CASSRVRYEQYF | TGTGCCAGCTCCCGGGTTCGATACGAGCAGTACTTC
TRBJ2-1 | - | TRBV29-1 | - | CSATTGGDEQFF | TGCAGCGCCACTACCGGCGGAGATGAGCAGTTCTTC
TRBJ2-7 | - | TRBV10-3 | - | CAISDPSAYEQYF | TGTGCCATCAGTGACCCGTCCGCCTACGAGCAGTACTTC
TRBJ2-7 | - | TRBV27 | - | CASSLTTGLTSEQYF | TGTGCCAGCAGTTTAACTACGGGACTTACTTCGGAGCAGTACTTC
TRBJ1-2 | - | TRBV5-1 | - | CASRLVLRRDYGYTF | TGCGCCAGCAGACTGGTACTTCGACGGGACTATGGCTACACCTTC
TRBJ2-7 | - | TRBV11-2 | TRBD2 | CASSVGTSQRGYEQYF | TGTGCCAGCAGCGTGGGGACTAGCCAAAGAGGTTACGAGCAGTACTTC
TRBJ2-2 | - | TRBV7-9 | - | CASTAPGTAGTGELFF | TGTGCCAGCACCGCACCCGGGACCGCCGGGACCGGGGAGCTGTTTTTT
TRBJ2-1 | - | TRBV7-3 | - | CASSLTGSAYNEQFF | TGTGCCAGCAGCTTAACCGGGAGCGCCTACAATGAGCAGTTCTTC
TRBJ1-2 | - | TRBV2 | - | CASSLSGSAYGYTF | TGTGCCAGCAGTCTATCGGGGAGCGCCTATGGCTACACCTTC
TRBJ2-6 | - | TRBV18 | - | CASSFRDGGSGANVLTF | TGTGCCAGCTCATTCCGGGACGGGGGCTCTGGGGCCAACGTCCTGACTTTC
TRBJ1-2 | - | TRBV7-7 | - | CASSTNGYTF | TGTGCCAGCAGCACCAATGGCTACACCTTC
TRBJ1-2 | - | TRBV6-5 | - | CASSESDRNYGYTF | TGTGCCAGCAGTGAATCCGACAGAAACTATGGCTACACCTTC
TRBJ2-7 | - | TRBV5-6 | TRBD1 | CASSPGTGFGEQYF | TGTGCCAGCAGCCCCGGGACAGGGTTCGGCGAGCAGTACTTC
TRBJ1-5 | - | TRBV7-8 | - | CASSVGTQPQHF | TGTGCCAGCAGCGTGGGGACCCAGCCCCAGCATTTT
TRBJ2-1 | - | TRBV4-2 | - | CASSQDRPIEQFF | TGTGCCAGCAGCCAAGATCGGCCAATCGAGCAGTTCTTC
TRBJ2-7 | - | TRBV7-9 | - | CASSPAYSPYEQYF | TGTGCCAGCAGCCCAGCCTACTCCCCCTACGAGCAGTACTTC
TRBJ1-1 | - | TRBV14 | - | CASSQGAEAFF | TGTGCCAGCAGCCAAGGGGCTGAAGCTTTCTTT
TRBJ1-1 | - | TRBV11-2 | - | CASSSFEANTEAFF | TGTGCCAGCAGCTCTTTTGAGGCAAACACTGAAGCTTTCTTT